Listed below are T cell receptor beta chains from one sample, sequenced in a study of T cell changes during pregnancy in multiple sclerosis. Measured with immunoSEQ multiplex PCR; TCRdb has only the in-frame clones, and not every one. Of fewer than 55,000 clones in the sample, more than 75% were seen once. The sequences come from CD8+ T cells from peripheral blood mononuclear cells, collected after pregnancy. These receptor sequences come from a female donor in good health, enrolled as a control in a pregnancy study. Both conserved end residues are part of each CDR3. D genes are given only for firm matches.

D gene | V gene | CDR3 protein
- | TRBV11-2 | CASSLGHSDYGYTF
- | TRBV28 | CASSGHSHTEAFF
TRBD2 | TRBV7-2 | CASSPSGAGANVLTF
- | TRBV28 | CASSLGDRSGRNQPQHF
TRBD1 | TRBV7-8 | CASSHLTGGEQYF
TRBD2 | TRBV5-4 | CASSLGWLGSGGAGSDTQYF
- | TRBV4-3 | CASSQDPGSLLDTQYF
- | TRBV6-5 | CAIKELGSSYEQYF
- | TRBV18 | CASSIPGVSTEAFF
- | TRBV5-6 | CASSLSSGRLNTEAFF
- | TRBV29-1 | CSVEGYQSSYNEQFF
- | TRBV25-1 | CASSDPRGDQPQHF
TRBD2 | TRBV7-2 | CASSAAGGHPDTQYF
- | TRBV7-6 | CASSSQADPHYEQYF
- | TRBV27 | CASSLSGGATEAFF
TRBD2 | TRBV27 | CASSPLGASGGAGELFF
TRBD1 | TRBV5-6 | CASSLVSGGRDEQFF
TRBD1 | TRBV5-5 | CASSLGHRGRDSGANVLTF
TRBD1 | TRBV4-2 | CASSQDRTGLNTEAFF
- | TRBV11-2 | CASSSSSRVPPYEQYF
- | TRBV25-1 | CASSPVNSLGGERYTF
- | TRBV11-2 | CASSTGSGNTIYF
TRBD1 | TRBV5-1 | CASSLTGQSYEQYF
TRBD1 | TRBV27 | CASSFHGQGKNEQFF
TRBD2 | TRBV27 | CASSLSSGGAIYNEQFF
TRBD2 | TRBV7-3 | CASSRGAGANVLTF
- | TRBV18 | CASSPGHGLNTEAFF
- | TRBV15 | CATSRVDINYGYTF
- | TRBV7-2 | CASSLELARGKDGTEAFF
- | TRBV4-3 | CASSQDGQASEKLFF
TRBD1 | TRBV5-6 | CASSLYQGASNEKLFF
- | TRBV4-3 | CASSQDLSSGNTIYF
- | TRBV27 | CASSPRAGFGYTF
- | TRBV9 | CASSVAPGQAYEQYF
- | TRBV9 | CASSVAGSHQYGYTF
- | TRBV21-1 | CASSKGSPHREQPQHF
TRBD1 | TRBV9 | CASSVPGTVYGYTF
- | TRBV4-3 | CASSQDGVPEAFF
TRBD1 | TRBV19 | CASSLLTGTGYSNQPQHF
- | TRBV4-3 | CASSQDRGETQYF
TRBD1 | TRBV5-1 | CASNPGQGTYEQYF
TRBD1 | TRBV4-3 | CASSPQDREEETQYF
TRBD2 | TRBV4-3 | CASSQGGGLYEQYF
TRBD1 | TRBV4-1 | CASSPTGGANYGYTF